There are a few counts of the clone carrying this T cell receptor (beta chain). Irradiated, violet-dye-labeled stimulators (roughly 200,000) were plated alongside roughly 200,000 CFSE-labeled responders. The reaction was completed, and proliferating CFSE-low CD3+CD4+ and CD3+CD8+ responders were then sorted. The data derive from a study of graft-versus-host responses after intestinal transplantation. The overall study: Those transplanted obtained multivisceral, liver-intestinal, or isolated intestinal grafts.

General study results and limits: Recipient marrow contained GvH clones, some of which appeared first in ileum or blood.

The method was immunoSEQ multiplex PCR; TCRdb's version includes in-frame clones alone and lacks a portion of them. Counted here are 15,000 to 18,000 clones, more than 25% occurring once; the ten biggest clones make up over 3.5%. This receptor was taken from a human patient who received an intestinal transplant. The sequencing used alloreactive CD4+ T cells from a mixed lymphocyte reaction culture, collected before intestinal transplant. Subset denoted: CFSE-low proliferating T cells sorted from roughly 6-day pre-transplant mixed lymphocyte reaction (GvH or HvG direction).

The CDR3 reads CASSQSGKTQYF. Written as DNA, the CDR3 is TGTGCCAGCAGTCAGAGCGGGAAGACCCAGTACTTC. The chain joins TRBV6-5 to TRBJ2-5; 7 positions match TRBD2. Germline lookup yields CDR1 MNHEY and CDR2 SVGAGI. This CDR3 spans 12 amino acids. V shed 5 bases and J 6 bases; nucleotides not matched to a gene: 3.